This T cell receptor beta chain was sequenced in a study of blood T cell repertoires in COVID-19. Trimming left V 0 bases short and J 5 bases short, with 8 bases between. CDR3 length: 14 residues. Per the germline V gene, CDR1 is MNHEY and CDR2 is SVGAGI. This clone was detected only once. Generated by immunoSEQ multiplex PCR, the TCRdb table keeps only in-frame clones and is missing some. Of tens of thousands of clones listed, around 82% were seen once; the top ten hold approximately 10%. The rearrangement joins TRBV6-5 to TRBJ1-5; a weak D match, TRBD1 (5 bases). This clonotype originated in an elderly man with COVID-19, enrolled during active disease. The sequencing input was peripheral blood. The CDR3 coding sequence is TGTGCCAGCAGTTACTCCAGGGCCCATCAGCCCCAGCATTTT. This translates into CASSYSRAHQPQHF.